The rows below give T cell receptor beta chains drawn from one sample of a study of tumor-infiltrating lymphocytes in primary liver carcinoma. Each CDR3 protein gets one entry after TCRdb re-called the multiplex PCR reads with MiXCR. This sample carries about 330,000 distinct CDR3 sequences, 65% of them seen once, and the ten largest clones take 5.5% to 7%. Input material: peripheral blood. These receptors were obtained from a man aged 35 to 55 with primary liver carcinoma and hepatitis B virus infection. The CDR3 runs from the conserved cysteine through the conserved F or W. The order of the fields is CDR3 length, J gene, V gene, CDR3 protein.

16 | TRBJ2-3 | TRBV10-1 | CASSESTSGATDTQYF
15 | TRBJ1-2 | TRBV10-3 | CAIRFPGQGGYGYTF
16 | TRBJ2-7 | TRBV5-5 | CASSPLVADFSYEQYF
14 | TRBJ2-3 | TRBV4-2 | CAGSQAFRADTQYF
17 | TRBJ2-1 | TRBV4-1 | CASSRSGTGGSCSEQFF
14 | TRBJ2-2 | TRBV28 | CASSLQRGTGELFF
12 | TRBJ2-5 | TRBV4-2 | CASSQGAETQYF
15 | TRBJ2-1 | TRBV5-1 | CASSIRLAGEGEQFF
16 | TRBJ2-6 | TRBV29-1 | CSVEQTTFSGANVLTF
14 | TRBJ2-2 | TRBV7-9 | CASSWTEDAGELFF
14 | TRBJ2-2 | TRBV11-2 | CASSFEGWARELFF
13 | TRBJ2-1 | TRBV7-9 | CASSLGIGNEQFF
15 | TRBJ2-1 | TRBV11-2 | CASRTRQGFYNEQFF
14 | TRBJ2-7 | TRBV11-1 | CASTLGVSSYEQCF
12 | TRBJ2-1 | TRBV11-2 | CASSPEYNEQFF
16 | TRBJ2-5 | TRBV6-1 | CTSTFGERVGQETQYF
14 | TRBJ2-3 | TRBV12-3/TRBV12-4 | CASSLVQGPNTQYF
15 | TRBJ2-3 | TRBV7-2 | CASSATSGRGDTQYF
15 | TRBJ2-2 | TRBV6-5 | CASSRTPGRGGELFF
16 | TRBJ2-1 | TRBV5-1 | CASSRSRDGGLDEQFF
17 | TRBJ1-5 | TRBV5-4 | CASSLYPTGGMHQPQHF
17 | TRBJ2-2 | TRBV11-2 | CVSSIAPLAGNAGELFF
14 | TRBJ2-3 | TRBV6-5 | CARSSSTITDTQYF
18 | TRBJ1-1 | TRBV11-2 | CASSSPSGFRGQGGEAFF
15 | TRBJ2-2 | TRBV5-1 | CASSLGTGISGELFF
13 | TRBJ1-2 | TRBV28 | CASTRGGGYGYTF
14 | TRBJ1-2 | TRBV10-1 | CASSEYRDQGDYTF
16 | TRBJ2-2 | TRBV4-2 | CASSQVGQGNTGELFF
15 | TRBJ2-7 | TRBV6-6 | CASSYEKQGLYEQYF
13 | TRBJ2-7 | TRBV12-3/TRBV12-4 | CASSFCIPYEQYF
15 | TRBJ2-7 | TRBV6-6 | CAGRGLAESSYEQYF
14 | TRBJ2-3 | TRBV11-2 | CASIPRAVTDTQYF
12 | TRBJ2-7 | TRBV4-1 | CASSQAGGAQYF
15 | TRBJ2-2 | TRBV10-3 | CAIQLGWGSTGELFF
14 | TRBJ2-7 | TRBV11-2 | CASSLDWISYEQYF
15 | TRBJ2-1 | TRBV11-2 | CASSSEQGLNNEQFF
15 | TRBJ2-7 | TRBV11-2 | CAKSRNYRGSYEQYF
15 | TRBJ2-1 | TRBV5-1 | CASSLYQNSYNEQFF
12 | TRBJ2-1 | TRBV11-3 | CASETAYNKQFF